This record covers a single T cell receptor beta chain. The junction departs from germline at one end; a sequencing error may be responsible. This entry belongs to a study of cytomegalovirus exposure and HLA in healthy donors. The length of the CDR3 is 14 residues. Germline V gene data show CDR1 as MDHEN and CDR2 as SYDVKM. Primers included in the PCR were 60 Vbeta and 13 Jbeta primers. Measured with immunoSEQ multiplex PCR; TCRdb has only the in-frame clones, and not every one. The sample holds 150,000 to 200,000 clones; approximately 80% are singletons and the top ten take around 1.6%. This receptor was identified in a woman in her thirties in good health and CMV-seronegative. The chain combines TRBV28 with TRBJ2-5; 9 bases are a match to TRBD2. Sequencing was performed on PBMCs. In nucleotides, the CDR3 is TGTGCCAGCATTTTAGCGGGAGCAATAGAGACCCAGTACTTC. Its protein is CASILAGAIETQYF.